This TCR beta chain was sequenced in a study of T-cell memory formation after mild COVID-19. Germline trimming cut 8 bases from V and 10 bases from J; bases unmatched to any gene: 6. The CDR3 spans 13 residues. Germline values: CDR1 LNHDA, CDR2 SQIVND (reference sequence). TCRdb reprocessed the 5' RACE reads via MiXCR and lists one record per CDR3 protein. The sample carries 85,000 to 130,000 distinct CDR3 sequences, approximately 17% recorded once. The origin of this receptor is an adult woman who had mild COVID-19 (a few samples of this study predate the infection). Cell type and time point are not known. The chain combines TRBV19 with TRBJ1-6, with 9 bases identical to TRBD1. Material for sequencing was PBMCs or a T cell subset sorted from them (not recorded which). CDR3 sequence reads: CASEDRGGSPLHF. The CDR3 nucleotides are TGTGCCAGTGAGGACAGGGGCGGCTCACCCCTCCACTTT.